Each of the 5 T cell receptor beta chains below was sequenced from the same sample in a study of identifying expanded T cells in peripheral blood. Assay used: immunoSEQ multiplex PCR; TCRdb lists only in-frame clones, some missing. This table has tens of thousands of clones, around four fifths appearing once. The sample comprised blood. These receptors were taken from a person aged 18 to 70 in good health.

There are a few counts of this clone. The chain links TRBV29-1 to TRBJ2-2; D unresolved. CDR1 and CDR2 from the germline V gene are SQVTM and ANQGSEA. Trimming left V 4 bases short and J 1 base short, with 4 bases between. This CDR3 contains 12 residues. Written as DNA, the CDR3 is TGCAGCGTTGCAGGGAACACCGGGGAGCTGTTTTTT. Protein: CSVAGNTGELFF.

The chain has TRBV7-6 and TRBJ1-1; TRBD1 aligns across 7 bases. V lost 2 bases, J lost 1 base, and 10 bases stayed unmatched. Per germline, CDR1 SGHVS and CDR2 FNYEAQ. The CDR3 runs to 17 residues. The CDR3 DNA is TGTGCCAGCAGCTTACCACCAGGACAGGCGACGAACACTGAAGCTTTCTTT. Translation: CASSLPPGQATNTEAFF.

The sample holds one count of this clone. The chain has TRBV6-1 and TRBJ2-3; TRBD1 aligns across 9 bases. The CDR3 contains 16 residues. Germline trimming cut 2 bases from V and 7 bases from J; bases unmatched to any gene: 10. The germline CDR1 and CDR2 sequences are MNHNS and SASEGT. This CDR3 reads CASSERTGEWGYTQYF. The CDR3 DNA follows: TGTGCCAGCAGTGAAAGGACAGGGGAGTGGGGTTATACGCAGTATTTT.

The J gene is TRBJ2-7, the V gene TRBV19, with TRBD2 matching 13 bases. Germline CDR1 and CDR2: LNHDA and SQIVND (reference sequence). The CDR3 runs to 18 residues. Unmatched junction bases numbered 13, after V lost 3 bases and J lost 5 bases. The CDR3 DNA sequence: TGTGCCAGTAGTATCCGCGGACTAGCGGGAGATGTAATGAACGAGCAGTACTTC. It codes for CASSIRGLAGDVMNEQYF.

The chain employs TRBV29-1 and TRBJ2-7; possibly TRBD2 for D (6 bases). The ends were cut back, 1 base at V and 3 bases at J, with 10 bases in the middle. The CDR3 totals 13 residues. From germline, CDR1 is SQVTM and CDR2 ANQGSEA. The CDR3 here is CSVEVGGIYEQYF. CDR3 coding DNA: TGCAGCGTTGAAGTGGGGGGAATCTACGAGCAGTACTTC.